This T cell receptor beta chain was recovered during a study of T cells in narcolepsy. Study background: Enrolled donors included narcolepsy type 1 or type 2 patients and healthy controls.

The method was immunoSEQ multiplex PCR; TCRdb's version includes in-frame clones alone and lacks a portion of them. The sample lists about 30,000 clones, 70% to 80% occurring once. Germline lookup yields CDR1 SGHRS and CDR2 YFSETQ. Trimming removed 5 bases from V and 4 bases from J, with 15 bases in between. The CDR3 is 15 residues long. The V gene is TRBV5-1, the J gene TRBJ2-2; the D gene is possibly TRBD2 (6 bases). Sequencing was done on a sample of CD45RA- memory CD4+ T cells from PBMCs. The sequence derives from a human donor with narcolepsy. The CDR3: CASSVTGEATGELFF. In DNA, the CDR3 is TGCGCCAGCAGTGTAACGGGAGAGGCCACCGGGGAGCTGTTTTTT.